This T cell receptor (beta chain) was retrieved from a study of T cells in Graves' hyperthyroidism and ophthalmopathy. Study-wide results and caveats: Ophthalmopathy onset followed model prediction by a median approximately 5.9 months. A model using 13 V-J features told ophthalmopathy apart from stable hyperthyroidism. Most thyroid clonotypes expanded above 0.001 were also detected in blood.

Authors of the study amplified TCR beta CDR3 regions from RNA transcripts. RT-PCR in the first round (using the HTBI primer set) targeted the TCR CDR3. One entry per CDR3 protein results from TCRdb running MiXCR on the multiplex PCR reads. The sample consists of approximately 600,000 distinct CDR3 sequences, around 20% of them appearing once. Ophthalmopathy patients had moderate-to-severe active disease, CAS ≥3, NOSPECS ≥4, and disease duration under 3 months. V shed 7 bases, J shed 4 bases, and the junction held 5 bases outside the gene matches. Per germline, CDR1 SQVTM and CDR2 ANQGSEA. The CDR3 is made up of 13 amino acids. This clonotype occurred a few times. The antigen is undetermined.

Material: blood. The clonotype comes from a man aged 30-40 years with Graves' ophthalmopathy. The chain joins TRBV29-1 to TRBJ2-7, with 12 bases that match TRBD2. The CDR3: CSAMTSGSYEQYF. The CDR3 region has the DNA TGCAGCGCTATGACTAGCGGGAGTTACGAGCAGTACTTC.